The 10 T cell receptor beta chains below all came from one sample that was sequenced in a study of shared T cell receptors in the human thymus. Sequencing used immunoSEQ multiplex PCR; TCRdb keeps in-frame clones, though not all of them. The sample lists approximately 660,000 clones; 85% to 90% were seen once. These same data were also listed under a study on human thymus T cells.

Sample: thymocytes. The receptors shown here come from a boy younger than two with a congenital heart defect.

J is TRBJ1-1 and V is TRBV7-9; 7 bases are a match to TRBD1. Germline V gene lookup returns CDR1 SEHNR and CDR2 FQNEAQ (reference sequence). V lost 8 bases to trimming and J lost 1 base; unmatched junction nucleotides: 19. The CDR3 is 18 residues long. The CDR3 protein is CASGPGLQGKMWNTEAFF. CDR3 nucleotide sequence: TGTGCCAGCGGACCGGGGTTACAGGGGAAAATGTGGAACACTGAAGCTTTCTTT. Variable domain in full (rest from reference TRBV7-9 and TRBJ1-1): DTGVSQNPRHKITKRGQNVTFRCDPISEHNRLYWYRQTLGQGPEFLTYFQNEAQLEKSRLLSDRFSAERPKGSFSTLEIQRTEQGDSAMYLCASGPGLQGKMWNTEAFFGQGTRLTVV.

This chain links TRBV21-1 with TRBJ2-7; no DNA check was done on the table's D call, TRBD2. TRBV21-1 is classified as a pseudogene. The CDR3 sequence is 14 residues long. The CDR3 here is CASSSSARLSEQYF. Here the CDR3 DNA reads TGTGCCAGCAGCTCTAGCGCGCGGCTCAGCGAGCAGTACTTC.

As DNA, the CDR3 is TGTGCCAGCAGCTTACCCGGGAGGGCCTACGAGCAGTACTTC. Its translation is CASSLPGRAYEQYF. The chain recombines TRBV7-2 with TRBJ2-7; TRBD2 agrees at 8 bases. CDR3 size: 14 residues. The germline CDR1 and CDR2 sequences are SGHTA and FQGNSA. V was clipped by 2 bases and J by 2 bases; unmatched bases: 2.

The gene calls are TRBV5-6 and TRBJ1-1; weak D call: TRBD1 (5 bases). This CDR3 contains 14 residues. V lost 2 bases to trimming and J lost 0 bases, with 8 bases between them. Per germline, CDR1 SGHDT and CDR2 YYEEEE. CDR3 DNA sequence: TGTGCCAGCAGCTTCGGGGGTTTGAACACTGAAGCTTTCTTT. Its protein is CASSFGGLNTEAFF.

V usage is TRBV14 and J usage is TRBJ1-3; D call uncertain. CDR1 and CDR2 (germline): SGHDN, FVKESK. V lost 4 bases to trimming and J lost 0 bases, with 13 bases between them. The CDR3 has 16 residues. CDR3 in DNA: TGTGCCAGCAGCCCCTCCGGTGAGAGCTCTGGAAACACCATATATTTT. Its translation: CASSPSGESSGNTIYF. Full variable domain (rest looked up from reference TRBV14 and TRBJ1-3): EAGVTQFPSHSVIEKGQTVTLRCDPISGHDNLYWYRRVMGKEIKFLLHFVKESKQDESGMPNNRFLAERTGGTYSTLKVQPAELEDSGVYFCASSPSGESSGNTIYFGEGSWLTVV.

The V and J genes are TRBV7-9 and TRBJ2-2; no definite D call. V was clipped by 2 bases and J by 3 bases, with 10 bases between them. The CDR3 is made up of 15 amino acids. CDR1 is SEHNR, CDR2 FQNEAQ, per germline (reference sequence). The DNA of the CDR3 is TGTGCCAGCAGCTTACCCACAGCCTACACCGGGGAGCTGTTTTTT. It encodes CASSLPTAYTGELFF.

This clone was detected once. The chain carries TRBV28 and TRBJ2-6; D not resolved. Germline CDR1 and CDR2: MDHEN and SYDVKM. V was pared by 3 bases and J by 0 bases, with 6 bases between. The CDR3 has 15 residues. The DNA of the CDR3 is TGTGCCAGCAGTTTGGCAACCTCTGGGGCCAACGTCCTGACTTTC. Translation gives CASSLATSGANVLTF.

The rearrangement joins TRBV11-2 to TRBJ2-2; tentatively, D is TRBD1 (6 bases). V gave up 4 bases and J gave up 0 bases, with 15 bases separating them. The germline CDR1 and CDR2 sequences are SGHAT and FQNNGV. The CDR3 spans 17 residues. The chain's CDR3 is CASSYISTGANTGELFF. In DNA, the CDR3 is TGTGCCAGCAGCTATATTTCGACAGGAGCGAACACCGGGGAGCTGTTTTTT. The full variable domain, in which reference TRBV11-2 and TRBJ2-2 provide the parts outside the CDR3, is EAGVAQSPRYKIIEKRQSVAFWCNPISGHATLYWYQQILGQGPKLLIQFQNNGVVDDSQLPKDRFSAERLKGVDSTLKIQPAKLEDSAVYLCASSYISTGANTGELFFGEGSRLTVL.

The chain uses TRBV5-1 and TRBJ2-1; 7 bases align to TRBD2. The CDR3 contains 17 residues. The V and J ends lost 0 bases and 7 bases, in that order; junction bases with no gene match: 13. The germline V gene has CDR1 SGHRS and CDR2 YFSETQ. The CDR3 nucleotides read TGCGCCAGCAGCTTGGGGATGGGGCGGGAGATTTGGAATGAGCAGTTCTTC. This translates into CASSLGMGREIWNEQFF.

As concerns this clone: The sample holds other DNA sequences that translate to the same CDR3. The chain recombines TRBV12-5 with TRBJ2-7, with a tentative D call TRBD2 (6 bases). The CDR3 runs to 14 residues. V gave up 5 bases and J gave up 2 bases, with 13 bases separating them. CDR1 is LGHNT, CDR2 FRNRAP, per germline. The CDR3 DNA is TGTGCTAGTGGTCCGGGACTGAGCACCTACGAGCAGTACTTC. It codes for CASGPGLSTYEQYF.